This T cell receptor beta chain was captured by sequencing in a study of a mutant IDH1 vaccine in newly diagnosed glioma. The time point: baseline, week 1 (first vaccination visit). Treatment given: pre-vaccination baseline after standard-of-care therapy. In its sample, this clone was seen once. Per the germline V gene, CDR1 is SGHRS and CDR2 is YFSETQ. CDR3 length equals 14 residues. The V end lost 6 bases, the J end lost 4 bases, and 14 bases lay between the germline ends. Method: immunoSEQ multiplex PCR; TCRdb's copy keeps in-frame clones and lacks some. Seen here are some 100,000 clones, roughly 80% observed once, and the top ten hold around 7.4%.

The TCR originated in a woman in her 50s with glioma. This material consisted of PBMCs, taken from a glioma patient treated with radiotherapy, temozolomide or both. The V and J genes are TRBV5-1 and TRBJ2-1; no reliable D call. In DNA, the CDR3 is TGCGCCAGCATCCTATCCCCGCTTTACAATGAGCAGTTCTTC. Protein sequence: CASILSPLYNEQFF.